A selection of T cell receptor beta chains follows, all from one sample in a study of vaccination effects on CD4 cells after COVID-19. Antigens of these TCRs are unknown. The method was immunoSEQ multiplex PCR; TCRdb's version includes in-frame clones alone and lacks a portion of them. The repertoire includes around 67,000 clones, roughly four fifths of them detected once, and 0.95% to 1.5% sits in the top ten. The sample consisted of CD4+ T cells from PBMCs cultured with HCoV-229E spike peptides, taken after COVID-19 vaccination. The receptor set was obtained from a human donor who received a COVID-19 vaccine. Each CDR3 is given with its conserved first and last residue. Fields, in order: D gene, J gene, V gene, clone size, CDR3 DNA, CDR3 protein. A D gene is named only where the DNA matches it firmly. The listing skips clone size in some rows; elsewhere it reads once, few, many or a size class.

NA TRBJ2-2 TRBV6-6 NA TGTGCCAGCAAGGGGGGCAGCGCCGGGGAGCTGTTTTTT CASKGGSAGELFF
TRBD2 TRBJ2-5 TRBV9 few TGTGCCAGCAGCGCCGGGACTACTCAAGAGACCCAGTACTTC CASSAGTTQETQYF
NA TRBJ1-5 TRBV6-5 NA TGTGCCAGCAGCGCCGGCAATCAGCCCCAGCATTTT CASSAGNQPQHF
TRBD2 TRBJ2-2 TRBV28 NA TGTGCCAGCAGTTTAGCGGGGGGAAACGGGGAGCTGTTTTTT CASSLAGGNGELFF
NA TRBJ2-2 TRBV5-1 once TGCGCCAGCAGCCTAGGGACTCCCACCGGGGAGCTGTTTTTT CASSLGTPTGELFF
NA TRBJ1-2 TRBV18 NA TGTGCCAGCTCTGAATGGGTCTATGGCTACACCTTC CASSEWVYGYTF
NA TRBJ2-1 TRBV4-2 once TGTGCCAGCAGCATTAGGACGGCCTACAATGAGCAGTTCTTC CASSIRTAYNEQFF
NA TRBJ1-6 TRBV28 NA TGTGCCAGCAGCTCCGATTGGGCCCGTGGTCACTTT CASSSDWARGHF
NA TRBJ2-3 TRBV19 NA TGTGCCAGTAGTATCCCCAGCCCCACAGATACGCAGTATTTT CASSIPSPTDTQYF
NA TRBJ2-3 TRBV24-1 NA TGTGCCACCAGTGATCCCCGCTCCGCGCAGTATTTT CATSDPRSAQYF
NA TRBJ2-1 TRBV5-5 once TGTGCCAGCAGCGGGTCCTACAATGAGCAGTTCTTC CASSGSYNEQFF
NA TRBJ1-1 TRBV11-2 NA TGTGCCAGCAGCCCATGCGCAGGGACTGAAGCTTTCTTT CASSPCAGTEAFF
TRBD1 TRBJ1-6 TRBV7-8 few TGTGCCAGCAGCGCGACAGGGGGCCGTGGTAATTCACCCCTCCACTTT CASSATGGRGNSPLHF
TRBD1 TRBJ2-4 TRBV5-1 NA TGCGCCAGCAGCTCCGACAGGGACGGGGACATTCAGTACTTC CASSSDRDGDIQYF
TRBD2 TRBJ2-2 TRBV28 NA TGTGCCAGCAACCCACTAGCGGGGGGGAACACCGGGGAGCTGTTTTTT CASNPLAGGNTGELFF
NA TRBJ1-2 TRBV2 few TGTGCCAGACGCATAATCGGAAGACCAACTCTTGGCTACACCTTC CARRIIGRPTLGYTF